This is a list of T cell receptor beta chains from one sample in a study of human T cells and chemical hapten exposure. From the RACE reads, TCRdb called clonotypes with MiXCR, one entry per CDR3 protein. Of tens of thousands of distinct CDR3 sequences in the sample, approximately 9.3% were seen once. The input for sequencing was whole blood, taken in connection with sensitization to the hapten diphenylcyclopropenone (DPC). The source of these receptors is a woman aged 40 to 49 with alopecia areata. Some clones in this sample may be carry-over from other donors' samples. The CDR3 runs from the conserved cysteine through the conserved F or W. A D gene is named only where the DNA matches it firmly. Size values are once, few and many counts, or a class for expanded clones, and some rows have none.

abundance: many
d_gene: .
len: 16
v_gene: TRBV6-1
j_gene: TRBJ1-1
CDR3aa: CASSSPFRVVNTEAFF
CDR3nt: TGTGCCAGCAGTTCTCCATTCAGGGTGGTGAACACTGAAGCTTTCTTT

abundance: few
d_gene: .
len: 12
v_gene: TRBV7-6
j_gene: TRBJ1-4
CDR3aa: CASSFSGEKLFF
CDR3nt: TGTGCCAGCAGCTTTAGCGGTGAAAAACTGTTTTTT

abundance: many
d_gene: .
len: 14
v_gene: TRBV12-3/TRBV12-4
j_gene: TRBJ1-5
CDR3aa: CASSFLDSNQPQHF
CDR3nt: TGTGCCAGCAGTTTTTTGGATAGCAATCAGCCCCAGCATTTT

abundance: many
d_gene: TRBD1
len: 15
v_gene: TRBV7-6
j_gene: TRBJ2-3
CDR3aa: CASSFGRGPLDTQYF
CDR3nt: TGTGCCAGCAGCTTCGGCAGGGGGCCTTTGGATACGCAGTATTTT

abundance: .
d_gene: .
len: 12
v_gene: TRBV28
j_gene: TRBJ2-7
CDR3aa: CASSLTLSEQYF
CDR3nt: TGTGCCAGCAGTTTAACTTTGAGCGAGCAGTACTTC

abundance: .
d_gene: .
len: 12
v_gene: TRBV28
j_gene: TRBJ2-3
CDR3aa: CASRRGPDTQYF
CDR3nt: TGTGCCAGCAGGAGAGGGCCAGATACGCAGTATTTT

abundance: few
d_gene: TRBD1
len: 16
v_gene: TRBV4-1
j_gene: TRBJ2-1
CDR3aa: CASSQGDRVSYNEQFF
CDR3nt: TGCGCCAGCAGCCAGGGGGACAGGGTCTCCTACAATGAGCAGTTCTTC

abundance: many
d_gene: .
len: 10
v_gene: TRBV12-3/TRBV12-4
j_gene: TRBJ2-7
CDR3aa: CASGNYEQYF
CDR3nt: TGTGCCAGCGGGAACTACGAGCAGTACTTC

abundance: many
d_gene: .
len: 13
v_gene: TRBV29-1
j_gene: TRBJ1-1
CDR3aa: CSGYSPLNTEAFF
CDR3nt: TGCAGCGGCTACAGCCCTTTGAACACTGAAGCTTTCTTT

abundance: .
d_gene: .
len: 11
v_gene: TRBV18
j_gene: TRBJ1-4
CDR3aa: CASSDTMGLFF
CDR3nt: TGTGCCAGCTCGGATACTATGGGGCTGTTTTTT

abundance: few
d_gene: .
len: 11
v_gene: TRBV20-1
j_gene: TRBJ2-7
CDR3aa: CSGTDGYEQYF
CDR3nt: TGCAGTGGGACGGACGGCTACGAGCAGTACTTC

abundance: many
d_gene: TRBD1
len: 14
v_gene: TRBV4-1
j_gene: TRBJ1-1
CDR3aa: CASSRTTGGTEAFF
CDR3nt: TGCGCCAGCAGCCGAACTACAGGGGGCACTGAAGCTTTCTTT

abundance: few
d_gene: .
len: 12
v_gene: TRBV30
j_gene: TRBJ2-7
CDR3aa: CAWSPGGEEQYF
CDR3nt: TGTGCCTGGAGTCCAGGAGGGGAAGAGCAGTACTTC

abundance: many
d_gene: .
len: 15
v_gene: TRBV7-2
j_gene: TRBJ2-7
CDR3aa: CASSLKRGNSYEQYF
CDR3nt: TGTGCCAGCAGCTTAAAAAGAGGCAACTCCTACGAGCAGTACTTC

abundance: many
d_gene: TRBD2
len: 11
v_gene: TRBV20-1
j_gene: TRBJ2-1
CDR3aa: CCAGGYNEQFF
CDR3nt: TGCTGCGCGGGGGGGTACAATGAGCAGTTCTTC

abundance: many
d_gene: TRBD1
len: 12
v_gene: TRBV4-2
j_gene: TRBJ1-4
CDR3aa: CASSQDWGTVIF
CDR3nt: TGTGCCAGCAGCCAAGATTGGGGGACAGTTATTTTT

abundance: many
d_gene: .
len: 16
v_gene: TRBV20-1
j_gene: TRBJ1-5
CDR3aa: CSARSGLGHENQPQHF
CDR3nt: TGCAGTGCTAGATCGGGATTAGGGCATGAAAATCAGCCCCAGCATTTT

abundance: many
d_gene: .
len: 17
v_gene: TRBV12-5
j_gene: TRBJ2-1
CDR3aa: CASGFVSGGGVYNEQFF
CDR3nt: TGTGCTAGTGGTTTCGTTAGTGGGGGCGGGGTCTACAATGAGCAGTTCTTC

abundance: many
d_gene: .
len: 16
v_gene: TRBV15
j_gene: TRBJ1-1
CDR3aa: CATSRHGGHLNTEAFF
CDR3nt: TGTGCCACCAGCAGACATGGGGGACACTTGAACACTGAAGCTTTCTTT

abundance: many
d_gene: .
len: 13
v_gene: TRBV9
j_gene: TRBJ1-5
CDR3aa: CASSREGRQPQHF
CDR3nt: TGTGCCAGCAGCAGAGAGGGGAGACAGCCCCAGCATTTT

abundance: .
d_gene: .
len: 12
v_gene: TRBV2
j_gene: TRBJ2-1
CDR3aa: CASSVYGDEQFF
CDR3nt: TGTGCCAGCAGTGTTTACGGCGATGAGCAGTTCTTC

abundance: few
d_gene: .
len: 13
v_gene: TRBV4-3
j_gene: TRBJ1-2
CDR3aa: CASSQDSPYGYTF
CDR3nt: TGCGCCAGCAGCCAAGACAGTCCCTATGGCTACACCTTC

abundance: medium-sized
d_gene: .
len: 13
v_gene: TRBV16
j_gene: TRBJ1-1
CDR3aa: CASSQSVNTEAFF
CDR3nt: TGTGCCAGCAGCCAATCAGTGAACACTGAAGCTTTCTTT

abundance: .
d_gene: TRBD1
len: 13
v_gene: TRBV28
j_gene: TRBJ2-5
CDR3aa: CASSPHRGETQYF
CDR3nt: TGTGCCAGCAGTCCACACAGGGGGGAGACCCAGTACTTC

abundance: few
d_gene: .
len: 14
v_gene: TRBV7-2
j_gene: TRBJ2-5
CDR3aa: CASSPEPLQETQYF
CDR3nt: TGTGCCAGCAGCCCAGAACCCCTACAAGAGACCCAGTACTTC

abundance: many
d_gene: TRBD1
len: 18
v_gene: TRBV4-2
j_gene: TRBJ1-4
CDR3aa: CASSQDGQGASTNEKLFF
CDR3nt: TGTGCCAGCAGCCAAGATGGCCAGGGGGCGTCAACTAATGAAAAACTGTTTTTT

abundance: many
d_gene: TRBD2
len: 17
v_gene: TRBV29-1
j_gene: TRBJ2-4
CDR3aa: CSVVKASGGVAKNIQYF
CDR3nt: TGCAGCGTTGTAAAGGCTAGCGGGGGGGTAGCCAAAAACATTCAGTACTTC

abundance: many
d_gene: .
len: 15
v_gene: TRBV7-8
j_gene: TRBJ1-1
CDR3aa: CASSPTGLQNTEAFF
CDR3nt: TGTGCCAGCAGTCCAACTGGACTGCAGAACACTGAAGCTTTCTTT

abundance: few
d_gene: TRBD2
len: 20
v_gene: TRBV6-5
j_gene: TRBJ2-1
CDR3aa: CASSSFFRASGGLPYNEQFF
CDR3nt: TGTGCCAGCAGTTCTTTCTTTAGGGCTAGCGGGGGCCTCCCTTACAATGAGCAGTTCTTC

abundance: many
d_gene: TRBD2
len: 13
v_gene: TRBV5-1
j_gene: TRBJ2-1
CDR3aa: CATKTSVNNEQFF
CDR3nt: TGCGCCACCAAGACTAGCGTTAACAATGAGCAGTTCTTC

abundance: .
d_gene: TRBD2
len: 19
v_gene: TRBV7-2
j_gene: TRBJ2-1
CDR3aa: CASSSRPGTSGAKINEQFF
CDR3nt: TGTGCCAGCAGCTCTAGACCCGGGACTAGCGGGGCCAAGATCAATGAGCAGTTCTTC

abundance: many
d_gene: TRBD1
len: 14
v_gene: TRBV5-1
j_gene: TRBJ2-7
CDR3aa: CASSSGTAYEEQYF
CDR3nt: TGCGCCAGCAGCTCCGGGACAGCGTACGAGGAGCAGTACTTC